The clone carrying this T cell receptor (beta chain) came up many times. TCRdb reprocessed the 5' RACE reads with MiXCR, giving one entry per CDR3 protein. The sample shows over 35,000 distinct CDR3 sequences, 5% to 7% of them seen only once. This sample was taken from a study of T cells after yellow fever vaccination. Study-level points and caveats: A small share of clonotypes appeared in both CD4 and CD8 compartments.

After removal of 4 bases from V and 6 bases from J, the junction contained 9 bases not matched to a gene. CDR1 MNHNS and CDR2 SASEGT come from the germline V gene. The CDR3 is made up of 15 amino acids. This receptor was taken from a man under 40 who received the YFV17D yellow fever vaccine. This sequence joins TRBV6-1 and TRBJ2-4, with 7 positions matching TRBD2. This specimen was PBMCs, either bulk or a sorted T-cell subset (CD4+, CD8+, memory, or dextramer-sorted; not recorded which), taken 45 days after the yellow fever booster vaccination. This CDR3 is CASSAAGTTVNIQYF. In DNA form, the CDR3 reads TGTGCCAGCAGTGCCGCCGGGACTACCGTAAACATTCAGTACTTC.